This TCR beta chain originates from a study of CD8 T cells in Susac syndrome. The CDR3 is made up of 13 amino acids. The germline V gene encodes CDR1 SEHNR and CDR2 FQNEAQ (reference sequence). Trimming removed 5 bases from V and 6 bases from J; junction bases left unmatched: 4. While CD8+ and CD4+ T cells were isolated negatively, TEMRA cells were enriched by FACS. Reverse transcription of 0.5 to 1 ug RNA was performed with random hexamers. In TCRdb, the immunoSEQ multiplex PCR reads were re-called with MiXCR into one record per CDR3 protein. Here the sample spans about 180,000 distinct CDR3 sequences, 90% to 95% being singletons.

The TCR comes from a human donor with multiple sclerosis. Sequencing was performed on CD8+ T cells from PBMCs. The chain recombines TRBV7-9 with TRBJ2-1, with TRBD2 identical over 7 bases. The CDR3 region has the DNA TGTGCCAGCAGCCGGACTAGTCCCAATGAGCAGTTCTTC. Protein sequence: CASSRTSPNEQFF.